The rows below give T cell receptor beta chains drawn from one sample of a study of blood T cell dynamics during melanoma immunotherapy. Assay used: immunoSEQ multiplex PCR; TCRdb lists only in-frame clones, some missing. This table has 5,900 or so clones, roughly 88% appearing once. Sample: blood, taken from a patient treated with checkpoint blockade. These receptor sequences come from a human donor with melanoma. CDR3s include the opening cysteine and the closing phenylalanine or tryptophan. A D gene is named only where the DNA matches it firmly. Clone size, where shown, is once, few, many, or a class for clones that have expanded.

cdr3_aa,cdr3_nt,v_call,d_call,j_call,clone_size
CASSFRQGTGELFF,TGTGCCAGCAGTTTTCGACAGGGCACCGGGGAGCTGTTTTTT,TRBV6-5,TRBD1,TRBJ2-2,NA
CASSLITDTQYF,TGTGCCAGCAGCTTGATCACAGATACGCAGTATTTT,TRBV11-2,NA,TRBJ2-3,NA
CSVVRGPSYEQYF,TGCAGCGTTGTAAGGGGGCCAAGCTACGAGCAGTACTTC,TRBV29-1,TRBD1,TRBJ2-7,NA
CASSLSTGWGYTF,TGTGCCAGCAGTTTATCGACAGGTTGGGGCTACACCTTC,TRBV27,NA,TRBJ1-2,NA
CASSFSGTQANEQYF,TGCGCCAGCAGCTTTTCCGGGACCCAAGCCAACGAGCAGTACTTC,TRBV5-1,NA,TRBJ2-7,NA
CAWSTTGGWQPQHF,TGTGCCTGGAGTACGACAGGGGGCTGGCAGCCCCAGCATTTT,TRBV30,TRBD1,TRBJ1-5,NA
CASRRDRATGYGYTF,TGTGCCAGCAGGCGAGACAGGGCGACCGGCTATGGCTACACCTTC,TRBV2,TRBD1,TRBJ1-2,NA
CASSQDYGGNEQFF,TGCGCCAGCAGCCAAGATTATGGAGGCAATGAGCAGTTCTTC,TRBV4-3,NA,TRBJ2-1,few
CASSLAPINYGYTF,TGTGCCAGCAGTTTAGCCCCAATCAACTATGGCTACACCTTC,TRBV28,NA,TRBJ1-2,NA
CASSALEGPSSTDTQYF,TGTGCCAGCAGCGCTCTCGAAGGACCTTCCTCCACAGATACGCAGTATTTT,TRBV14,NA,TRBJ2-3,NA
CASSQGVNTEAFF,TGTGCCAGCAGCCAGGGTGTGAACACTGAAGCTTTCTTT,TRBV9,NA,TRBJ1-1,few
CAWKGTGNTGELFF,TGTGCCTGGAAGGGGACAGGGAACACCGGGGAGCTGTTTTTT,TRBV30,TRBD1,TRBJ2-2,NA
CASSRGVNSREAFF,TGTGCCAGCAGTCGAGGCGTTAACTCCCGCGAAGCTTTCTTT,TRBV6-5,NA,TRBJ1-1,once
CASSISRKTYGYTF,TGTGCCAGCAGCATATCTCGAAAGACCTATGGCTACACCTTC,TRBV7-6,NA,TRBJ1-2,NA
CASSNRGSVQETQYF,TGTGCCAGCAGCAACAGGGGGAGCGTCCAAGAGACCCAGTACTTC,TRBV5-6,TRBD1,TRBJ2-5,NA
CASSKVMERGPSSYEQYF,TGTGCCAGCAGCAAAGTGATGGAGCGGGGACCGTCATCCTACGAGCAGTACTTC,TRBV21-1,NA,TRBJ2-7,NA
CASSHRPSGVLETQYF,TGTGCCAGCAGCCACCGGCCTAGCGGGGTCTTGGAGACCCAGTACTTC,TRBV5-5,TRBD2,TRBJ2-5,once
CASSPRSGANEKLFF,TGTGCCAGCAGCCCCCGGTCAGGCGCTAATGAAAAACTGTTTTTT,TRBV7-6,NA,TRBJ1-4,NA
CASSDGLASTDTQYF,TGTGCCAGCAGTGACGGACTAGCTAGCACAGATACGCAGTATTTT,TRBV6-4,TRBD2,TRBJ2-3,NA
CASSLDFSGANVLTF,TGCGCCAGCAGCCTTGATTTCTCTGGGGCCAACGTCCTGACTTTC,TRBV4-1,NA,TRBJ2-6,NA
CASSPGTFDSPLHF,TGTGCCAGCAGCCCCGGGACTTTTGATTCACCCCTCCACTTT,TRBV11-3,NA,TRBJ1-6,NA
CASSSQGGAIYEQYF,TGTGCCAGCAGCTCTCAAGGGGGGGCGATCTACGAGCAGTACTTC,TRBV7-2,NA,TRBJ2-7,NA
CASSPGAPSSYEQYF,TGTGCCAGCAGCCCGGGGGCCCCCTCCTCCTACGAGCAGTACTTC,TRBV5-8,NA,TRBJ2-7,NA
CASSSRDRETPLHF,TGTGCCAGCAGCTCCCGGGACAGGGAGACACCCCTCCACTTT,TRBV5-4,TRBD1,TRBJ1-6,NA
CASSEKGPNTGELFF,TGTGCCAGCAGCGAAAAGGGGCCTAACACCGGGGAGCTGTTTTTT,TRBV11-2,NA,TRBJ2-2,once
CASSYGRGGEQYF,TGTGCCAGCAGTTACGGCAGGGGAGGCGAGCAGTACTTC,TRBV6-5,NA,TRBJ2-7,NA
CASSWDSQETQYF,TGTGCCAGCAGCTGGGACAGTCAAGAGACCCAGTACTTC,TRBV5-6,TRBD1,TRBJ2-5,NA
CASSRIAGGLQNEQFF,TGTGCCAGCAGCCGCATAGCGGGGGGGCTTCAGAATGAGCAGTTCTTC,TRBV5-4,TRBD2,TRBJ2-1,NA
CACPGPSLDTGELFF,TGTGCCTGCCCCGGGCCCAGTCTGGACACCGGGGAGCTGTTTTTT,TRBV30,NA,TRBJ2-2,once